This T cell receptor (beta chain) was sequenced during a study of shared clonotypes between healthy human individuals. In the study overall: Each donor's CD8 memory used one plate, CD8 naive two, each CD4 subset three. Study-level findings and limits: Naive CD4 clonotypes overlapped across several donors at about 5%. Relative to their counterparts shared across all four donors, non-shared clonotypes exhibited diminished generation probabilities.

For this clone: The antigen remains unidentified.

Every contributor of samples was a Caucasian grown-up residing in Nashville, Tennessee. V was trimmed by 2 bases and J by 0 bases, leaving 8 bases between them. The germline CDR1 and CDR2 sequences are SNHLY and FYNNEI. CDR3 length equals 14 residues. The data were produced by immunoSEQ multiplex PCR, yet TCRdb's version contains in-frame clones alone and is incomplete. This sample has more than 1.2 million clones, with 98% found just once. The gene calls are TRBV2 and TRBJ2-7; the D is unclear. Sequenced input: naive CD4+ T cells sorted from blood. Subset here: CD45RA+ positively selected. This sequence originates from a man aged 25-40 years in good health. In DNA form, the CDR3 reads TGTGCCAGCAGTGAACAGCGTAGCTCCTACGAGCAGTACTTC. Its protein product is CASSEQRSSYEQYF.